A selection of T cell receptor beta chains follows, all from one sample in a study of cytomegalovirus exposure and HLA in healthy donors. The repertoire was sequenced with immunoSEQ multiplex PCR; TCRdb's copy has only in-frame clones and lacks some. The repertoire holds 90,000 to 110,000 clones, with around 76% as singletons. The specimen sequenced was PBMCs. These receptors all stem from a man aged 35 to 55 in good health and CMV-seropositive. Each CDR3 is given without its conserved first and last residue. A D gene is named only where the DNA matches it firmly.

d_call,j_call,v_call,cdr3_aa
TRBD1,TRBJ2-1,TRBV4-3,ASSHADRDLSEQF
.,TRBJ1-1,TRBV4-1,ASSQEQGGTEAF
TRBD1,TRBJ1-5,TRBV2,ASSHDRGGQPQH
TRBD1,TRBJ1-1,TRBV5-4,ASSPRGQGGTEAF
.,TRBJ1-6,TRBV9,ASSVEGHRDSPLH
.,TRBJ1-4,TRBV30,AWSSAGRAKGEKLF
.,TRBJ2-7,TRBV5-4,ASTSSRSNYEQY
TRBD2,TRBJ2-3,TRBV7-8,ASSLWASGRTDTQY
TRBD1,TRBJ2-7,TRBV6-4,ASSATGAEQY
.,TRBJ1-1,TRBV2,ASRPAGTEAF
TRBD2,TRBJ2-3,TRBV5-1,ASSLGLAGATDTQY
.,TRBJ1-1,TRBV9,ASSTTGISGEAF
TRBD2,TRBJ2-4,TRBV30,AWSGGGRENSQY
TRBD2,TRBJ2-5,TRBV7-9,ASSLRLAAQETQY
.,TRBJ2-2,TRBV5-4,ASSRTPAGGFTGELF
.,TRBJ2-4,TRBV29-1,SVGPLAKNSQY
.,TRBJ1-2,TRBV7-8,ASSLGRGRANYGYT
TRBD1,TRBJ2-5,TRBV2,ASSRQGAGETQY
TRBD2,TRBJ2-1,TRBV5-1,ASSLGGTSGSQYEQF
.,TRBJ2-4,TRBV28,ASSVPGQRFSKNIQY
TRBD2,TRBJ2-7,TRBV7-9,SSSPRGLANYEQY
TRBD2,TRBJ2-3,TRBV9,ASSRSGTSGPPGDTQY
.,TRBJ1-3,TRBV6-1,ASSRGGGNTIY
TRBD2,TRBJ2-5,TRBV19,ASRPRGGQETQY
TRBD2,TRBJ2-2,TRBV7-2,ASSFWTSGRWVTGELF